The clone carrying this TCR beta chain was observed a handful of times. This record belongs to a study of blood T cell repertoires in COVID-19. Study overall: The United States, Italy and Spain provided the acute and convalescent COVID-19 samples.

Original handling: Nucleated cell counts were estimated from reference gene primer amplification. Method: immunoSEQ multiplex PCR; TCRdb's copy keeps in-frame clones and lacks some. V and J calls and clone size are copied from that table; D and trimming were computed from the DNA. The repertoire holds under 45,000 clones, with 80% to 90% as singletons. V shed 0 bases and J 1 base; nucleotides not matched to a gene: 14. The germline CDR1 and CDR2 sequences are SGHRS and YFSETQ. This CDR3 region has 20 residues. The sequenced sample consisted of peripheral blood. The TCR originated in a man between 60 and 75 years old with active COVID-19. V and J are TRBV5-1 and TRBJ2-5, with TRBD1 identical over 11 bases. CDR3 coding DNA: TGCGCCAGCAGCTTGGTTCTCACCCAAGCCGGGACAGGGGGCCAAGAGACCCAGTACTTC. Protein product: CASSLVLTQAGTGGQETQYF.